This T cell receptor beta chain was observed in a study of type 1 and type 2 diabetes patients. Amplification started from genomic DNA. Amplification of the beta chain CDR3 used 30 forward and 13 reverse multiplex primers. TCRdb reprocessed the multiplex PCR reads via MiXCR and lists one record per CDR3 protein. Of some 250,000 distinct CDR3 sequences in the sample, around 50% were seen once. V was cut by 3 bases and J by 2 bases, with 13 bases left in between. Germline V gene lookup returns CDR1 SGHDN and CDR2 FVKESK. This CDR3 comprises 15 residues. This clonotype was observed many times. Source material: peripheral blood mononuclear cells (PBMCs). The source of this sequence is a man aged 18 to 30 with type 2 diabetes. The gene calls are TRBV14 and TRBJ2-5; TRBD1 or TRBD2 may be the D gene (5 bases each). The DNA of the CDR3 is TGTGCCAGCAGCCAGAAACCGGGGCGTCAAGAGACCCAGTACTTC. Translating it yields CASSQKPGRQETQYF.